This T cell receptor (beta chain) was recorded in a study of T cell responses to AZD1222 COVID-19 vaccine. Assay used: immunoSEQ multiplex PCR; TCRdb lists only in-frame clones, some missing. Among 75,000 to 95,000 clones listed, approximately 90% were seen once. Germline V lookup: CDR1 MDHEN, CDR2 SYDVKM. V lost 5 bases and J lost 4, with 11 bases in between. The CDR3 sequence is 13 residues long. The sequence was collected from an adult who received the AZD1222 COVID-19 vaccine. The specimen comprised peripheral blood, sampled 28 days after the second AZD1222 dose. The V and J genes are TRBV28 and TRBJ1-1; D uncertain. The CDR3 DNA is TGTGCCAGCAGTGGTCTGGAAGTCACTGAAGCTTTCTTT. Translation: CASSGLEVTEAFF.